The next 10 T cell receptor beta chains were all read from a single sample in a study of OX40 agonist ivuxolimab in advanced cancers. Using immunoSEQ multiplex PCR, the repertoire was profiled, and TCRdb retains in-frame clones only, with some absent. This table holds around 91,000 clones, roughly 89% found once. Here the sequenced sample was CD4+ or CD8+ T cells sorted from blood, taken in a trial of the OX40 agonist ivuxolimab. The origin of the receptors is an adult with an advanced solid tumor such as melanoma, head and neck, liver or kidney cancer.

This chain joins TRBV7-3 and TRBJ1-2; D remains unclear. The germline V and J ends were trimmed by 3 bases and 8 bases, with 13 bases remaining between them. Germline assignment: CDR1 SGHTA and CDR2 FQGTGA. The CDR3 spans 13 residues. The CDR3 sequence: CASSFGGRQGYTF. The CDR3 nucleotides read TGTGCCAGCAGCTTCGGTGGCAGGCAGGGCTACACCTTC.

CDR3 region: CASRKSGTADTQYF. The CDR3, as DNA: TGTGCCAGCAGGAAAAGCGGGACCGCAGATACGCAGTATTTT. This sequence joins TRBV11-3 and TRBJ2-3; TRBD2 matches at 7 bases. This CDR3 spans 14 amino acids. J lost 4 bases, V lost 6 bases, and 7 bases had no gene match. The germline V gene has CDR1 SGHNT and CDR2 YENEEA.

The genes are TRBV6-5 and TRBJ2-5; D might be TRBD1 (6 bases). This CDR3 is built from 15 residues. The V end was cut by 2 bases, the J end by 4 bases, with 14 bases between. Germline V gives CDR1 MNHEY, CDR2 SVGAGI. CDR3: CASSYNWGQGETQYF. The CDR3 nucleotides are TGTGCCAGCAGTTACAACTGGGGGCAGGGAGAGACCCAGTACTTC.

CDR3 DNA sequence: TGCGCCAGCAGCCAAAAGGGAGGGGATCAGCCCCAGCATTTT. Its translation is CASSQKGGDQPQHF. The V call is TRBV5-1, the J call TRBJ1-5; TRBD1 might be the D (5 bases). Germline V CDR1 and CDR2: SGHRS, YFSETQ. The CDR3 is made up of 14 amino acids. V was pared by 4 bases and J by 5 bases, with 13 bases between.

CDR3 nucleotides: TGCGCCAGCAGCTTGTGGGCGGTAAACACTGAAGCTTTCTTT. This sequence encodes CASSLWAVNTEAFF. The chain has TRBV5-1 and TRBJ1-1; D is uncertain. The V end lost 1 base, the J end lost 2 bases, and 9 bases lay between the germline ends. The CDR3 loop spans 14 amino acids. The germline V gene has CDR1 SGHRS and CDR2 YFSETQ.

Only one count was recorded for this clone. V is TRBV7-9 and J is TRBJ2-1; 7 positions agree with TRBD1. Germline CDR1 and CDR2: SEHNR and FQNEAQ (reference sequence). There are 13 residues in the CDR3. Unmatched junction bases numbered 4, after V lost 8 bases and J lost 3 bases. Here the CDR3 reads CASSAGGYNEQFF. CDR3 nucleotide sequence: TGTGCCAGCTCGGCAGGGGGCTACAATGAGCAGTTCTTC.

V is TRBV28 and J is TRBJ2-1; unclear D gene. Germline values: CDR1 MDHEN, CDR2 SYDVKM. The CDR3 contains 12 residues. The V end lost 6 bases, the J end lost 2 bases, and 5 bases lay between the germline ends. CDR3 sequence reads: CASSQAYNEQFF. Written as DNA, the CDR3 is TGTGCCAGCAGCCAAGCCTACAATGAGCAGTTCTTC. Full variable domain (outside the CDR3, taken from reference TRBV28 and TRBJ2-1): DVKVTQSSRYLVKRTGEKVFLECVQDMDHENMFWYRQDPGLGLRLIYFSYDVKMKEKGDIPEGYSVSREKKERFSLILESASTNQTSMYLCASSQAYNEQFFGPGTRLTVL.

The V and J genes are TRBV29-1 and TRBJ1-2, with D possibly matching TRBD1 (6 bases). CDR3 size: 15 residues. The V end was cut by 5 bases, the J end by 2 bases, with 18 bases between. The germline gives CDR1 SQVTM, CDR2 ANQGSEA. CDR3 amino acids: CSVPGIAGQNYGYTF. Here the CDR3 DNA reads TGCAGCGTTCCAGGTATCGCCGGACAGAACTATGGCTACACCTTC.

This chain connects TRBV7-2 to TRBJ2-1, with 9 bases matching TRBD2. V lost 1 base, J lost 6 bases, and 10 bases stayed unmatched. The germline CDR1 and CDR2 sequences are SGHTA and FQGNSA. The CDR3 has 17 amino acids. CDR3 protein: CASSLVFTGTSFNEQFF. DNA of the CDR3: TGTGCCAGCAGCTTAGTGTTTACCGGGACTAGCTTCAATGAGCAGTTCTTC.

The chain links TRBV9 to TRBJ1-4, with D unresolved. With 4 bases removed from V and 8 bases from J, the gap between germline ends came to 12 bases. The CDR3 runs 13 residues. CDR1 and CDR2 from the germline V gene are SGDLS and YYNGEE. The CDR3: CASSSLEQEKLFF. In DNA form, the CDR3 reads TGTGCCAGCAGCTCTTTAGAACAGGAAAAACTGTTTTTT.